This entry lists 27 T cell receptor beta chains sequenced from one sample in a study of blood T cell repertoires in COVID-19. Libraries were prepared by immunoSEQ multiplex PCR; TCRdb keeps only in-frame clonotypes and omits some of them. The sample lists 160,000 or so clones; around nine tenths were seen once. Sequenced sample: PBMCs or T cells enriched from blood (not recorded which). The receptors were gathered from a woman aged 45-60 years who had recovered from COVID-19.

CDR3 amino acids: CSVAEPSSYNEQFF. The CDR3 region has the DNA TGCAGCGTTGCCGAACCTAGCTCCTACAATGAGCAGTTCTTC. The rearrangement uses TRBV29-1 and TRBJ2-1, with D uncertain. V was clipped by 4 bases and J by 0 bases, with 10 bases between them. This CDR3 has 14 amino acids. Germline V gene lookup returns CDR1 SQVTM and CDR2 ANQGSEA.

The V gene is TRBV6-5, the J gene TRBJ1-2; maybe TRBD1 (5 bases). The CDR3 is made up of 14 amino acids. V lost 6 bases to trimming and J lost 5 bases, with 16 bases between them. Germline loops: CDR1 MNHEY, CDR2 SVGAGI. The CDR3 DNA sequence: TGTGCCAGCAGACCCCGGCAGGGCAAGTATGGCTACACCTTC. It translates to CASRPRQGKYGYTF.

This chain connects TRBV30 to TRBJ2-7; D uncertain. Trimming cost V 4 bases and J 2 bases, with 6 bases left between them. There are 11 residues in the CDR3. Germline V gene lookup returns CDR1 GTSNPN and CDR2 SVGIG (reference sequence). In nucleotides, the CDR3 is TGTGCCTGGATAAGAGCCTACGAGCAGTACTTC. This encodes CAWIRAYEQYF.

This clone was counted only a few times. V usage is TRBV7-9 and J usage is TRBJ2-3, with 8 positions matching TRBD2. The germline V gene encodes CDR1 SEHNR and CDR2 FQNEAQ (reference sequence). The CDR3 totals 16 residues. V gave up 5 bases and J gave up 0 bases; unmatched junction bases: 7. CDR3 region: CASSQTSGSSTDTQYF. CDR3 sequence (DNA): TGTGCCAGCAGCCAAACTAGCGGCTCTAGCACAGATACGCAGTATTTT.

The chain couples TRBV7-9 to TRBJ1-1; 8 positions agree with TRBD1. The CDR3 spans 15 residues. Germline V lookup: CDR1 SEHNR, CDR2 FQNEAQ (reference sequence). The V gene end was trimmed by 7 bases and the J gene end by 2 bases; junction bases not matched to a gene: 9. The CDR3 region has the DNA TGTGCCAGCACCAAAGGACAGGGCCAAAACACTGAAGCTTTCTTT. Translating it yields CASTKGQGQNTEAFF.

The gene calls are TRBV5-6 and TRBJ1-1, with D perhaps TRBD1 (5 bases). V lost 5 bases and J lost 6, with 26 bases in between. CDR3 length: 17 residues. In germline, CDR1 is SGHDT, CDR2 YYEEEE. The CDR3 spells CASSHKVGSLQGAEAFF. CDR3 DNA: TGTGCCAGCAGTCACAAAGTAGGCAGCCTTCAAGGGGCTGAAGCTTTCTTT.

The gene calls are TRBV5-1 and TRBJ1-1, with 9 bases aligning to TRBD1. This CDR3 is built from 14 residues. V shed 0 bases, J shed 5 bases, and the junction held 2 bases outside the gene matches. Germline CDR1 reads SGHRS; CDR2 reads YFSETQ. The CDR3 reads CASSLGQGVTEAFF. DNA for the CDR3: TGCGCCAGCAGCTTGGGACAGGGGGTAACTGAAGCTTTCTTT.

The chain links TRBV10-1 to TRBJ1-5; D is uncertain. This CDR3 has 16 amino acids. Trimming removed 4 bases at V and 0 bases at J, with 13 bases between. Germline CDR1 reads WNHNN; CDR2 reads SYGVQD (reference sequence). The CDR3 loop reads CASSGGMAYSNQPQHF. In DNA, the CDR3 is TGCGCCAGCAGTGGCGGAATGGCTTATAGCAATCAGCCCCAGCATTTT.

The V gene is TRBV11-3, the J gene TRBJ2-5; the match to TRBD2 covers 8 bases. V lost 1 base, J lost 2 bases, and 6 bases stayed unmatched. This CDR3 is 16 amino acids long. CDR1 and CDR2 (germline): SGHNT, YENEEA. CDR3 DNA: TGTGCCAGCAGCTTAGGAGAACTAGCGGTTCAAGAGACCCAGTACTTC. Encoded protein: CASSLGELAVQETQYF. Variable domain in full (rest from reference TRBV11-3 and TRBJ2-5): EAGVVQSPRYKIIEKKQPVAFWCNPISGHNTLYWYLQNLGQGPELLIRYENEEAVDDSQLPKDRFSAERLKGVDSTLKIQPAELGDSAVYLCASSLGELAVQETQYFGPGTRLLVL.

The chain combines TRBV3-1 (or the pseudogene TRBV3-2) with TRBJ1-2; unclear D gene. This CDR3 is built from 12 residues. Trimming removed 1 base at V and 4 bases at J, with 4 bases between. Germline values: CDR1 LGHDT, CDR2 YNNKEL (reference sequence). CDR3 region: CASSQAGYGYTF. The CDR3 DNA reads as TGTGCCAGCAGCCAAGCAGGCTATGGCTACACCTTC.

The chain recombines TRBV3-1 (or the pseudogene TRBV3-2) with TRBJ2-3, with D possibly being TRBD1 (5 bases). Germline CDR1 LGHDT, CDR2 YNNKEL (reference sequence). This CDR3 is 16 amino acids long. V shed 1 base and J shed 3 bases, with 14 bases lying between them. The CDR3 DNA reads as TGTGCCAGCAGCCAAGGCAAGGCAGGGCGTACAGATACGCAGTATTTT. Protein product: CASSQGKAGRTDTQYF.

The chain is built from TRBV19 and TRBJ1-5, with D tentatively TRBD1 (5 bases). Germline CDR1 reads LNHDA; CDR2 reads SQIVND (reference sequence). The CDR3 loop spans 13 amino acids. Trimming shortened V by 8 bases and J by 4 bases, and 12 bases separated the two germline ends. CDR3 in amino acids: CASRGEGNQPQHF. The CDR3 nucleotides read TGTGCCAGTCGGGGGGAGGGGAATCAGCCCCAGCATTTT.

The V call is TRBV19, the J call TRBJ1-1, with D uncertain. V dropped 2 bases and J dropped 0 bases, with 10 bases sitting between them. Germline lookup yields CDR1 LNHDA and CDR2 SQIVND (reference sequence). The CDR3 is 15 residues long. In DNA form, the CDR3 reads TGTGCCAGTAGTATAAACCAGGCCCTGAACACTGAAGCTTTCTTT. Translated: CASSINQALNTEAFF.

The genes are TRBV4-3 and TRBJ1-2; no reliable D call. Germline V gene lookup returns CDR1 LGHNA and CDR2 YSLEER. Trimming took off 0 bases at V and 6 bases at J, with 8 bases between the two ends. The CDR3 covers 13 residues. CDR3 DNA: TGCGCCAGCAGCCAAGATCGTGGGCATGGCTACACCTTC. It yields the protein CASSQDRGHGYTF.

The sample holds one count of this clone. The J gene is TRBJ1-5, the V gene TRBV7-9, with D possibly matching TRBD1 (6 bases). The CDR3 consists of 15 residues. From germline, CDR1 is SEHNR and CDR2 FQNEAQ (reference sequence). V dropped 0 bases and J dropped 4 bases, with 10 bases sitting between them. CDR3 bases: TGTGCCAGCAGCTTAGCAGGGACACATAATCAGCCCCAGCATTTT. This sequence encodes CASSLAGTHNQPQHF. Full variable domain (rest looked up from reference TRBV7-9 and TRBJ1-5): DTGVSQNPRHKITKRGQNVTFRCDPISEHNRLYWYRQTLGQGPEFLTYFQNEAQLEKSRLLSDRFSAERPKGSFSTLEIQRTEQGDSAMYLCASSLAGTHNQPQHFGDGTRLSIL.

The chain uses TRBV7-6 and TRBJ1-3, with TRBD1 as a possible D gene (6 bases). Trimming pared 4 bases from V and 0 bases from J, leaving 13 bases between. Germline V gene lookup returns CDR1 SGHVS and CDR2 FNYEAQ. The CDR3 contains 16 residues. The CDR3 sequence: CASSSYRDSSGNTIYF. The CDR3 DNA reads TGTGCCAGCAGCTCTTACAGGGATAGCTCTGGAAACACCATATATTTT.

The CDR3 bases are TGTGCCAGCAGTGATATTCTCGTCACTAATACGCAGTATTTT. Its translation is CASSDILVTNTQYF. The rearrangement uses TRBV6-1 and TRBJ2-3, with D unresolved. The CDR3 runs 14 residues. Germline CDR1 reads MNHNS; CDR2 reads SASEGT. V dropped 3 bases and J dropped 7 bases, with 14 bases sitting between them.

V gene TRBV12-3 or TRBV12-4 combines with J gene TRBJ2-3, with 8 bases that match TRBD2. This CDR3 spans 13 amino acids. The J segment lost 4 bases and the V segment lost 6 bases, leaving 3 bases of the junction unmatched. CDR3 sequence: CASRGLVADTQYF. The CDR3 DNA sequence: TGTGCCAGCAGGGGACTAGTCGCAGATACGCAGTATTTT.

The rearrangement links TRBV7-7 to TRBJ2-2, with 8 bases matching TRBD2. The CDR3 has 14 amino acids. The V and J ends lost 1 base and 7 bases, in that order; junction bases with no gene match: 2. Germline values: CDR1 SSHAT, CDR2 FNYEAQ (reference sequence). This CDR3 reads CASSLERGRGELFF. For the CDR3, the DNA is TGTGCCAGCAGCTTAGAGCGGGGGCGCGGGGAGCTGTTTTTT.

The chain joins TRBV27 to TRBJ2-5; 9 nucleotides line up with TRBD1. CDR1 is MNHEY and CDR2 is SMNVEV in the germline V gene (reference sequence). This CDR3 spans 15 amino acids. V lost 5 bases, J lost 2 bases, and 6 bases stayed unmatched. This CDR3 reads CASSATGTGQETQYF. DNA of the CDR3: TGTGCCAGCAGTGCAACCGGGACAGGGCAAGAGACCCAGTACTTC.

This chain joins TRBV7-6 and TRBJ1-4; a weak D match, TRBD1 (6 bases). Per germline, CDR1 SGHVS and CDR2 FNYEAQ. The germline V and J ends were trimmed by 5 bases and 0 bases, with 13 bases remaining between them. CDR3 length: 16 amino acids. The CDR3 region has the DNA TGTGCCAGCAGCAAGACAGGCGCCGCAACTAATGAAAAACTGTTTTTT. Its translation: CASSKTGAATNEKLFF. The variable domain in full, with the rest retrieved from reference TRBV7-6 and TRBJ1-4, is GAGVSQSPRYKVTKRGQDVALRCDPISGHVSLYWYRQALGQGPEFLTYFNYEAQQDKSGLPNDRFSAERPEGSISTLTIQRTEQRDSAMYRCASSKTGAATNEKLFFGSGTQLSVL.

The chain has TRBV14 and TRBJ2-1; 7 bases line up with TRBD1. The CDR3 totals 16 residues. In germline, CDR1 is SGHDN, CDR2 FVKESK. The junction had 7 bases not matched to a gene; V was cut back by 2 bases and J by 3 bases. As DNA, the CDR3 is TGTGCCAGCAGCCAAAAGGACAGGACCTACTACAATGAGCAGTTCTTC. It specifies CASSQKDRTYYNEQFF. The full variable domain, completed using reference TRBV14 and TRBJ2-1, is EAGVTQFPSHSVIEKGQTVTLRCDPISGHDNLYWYRRVMGKEIKFLLHFVKESKQDESGMPNNRFLAERTGGTYSTLKVQPAELEDSGVYFCASSQKDRTYYNEQFFGPGTRLTVL.

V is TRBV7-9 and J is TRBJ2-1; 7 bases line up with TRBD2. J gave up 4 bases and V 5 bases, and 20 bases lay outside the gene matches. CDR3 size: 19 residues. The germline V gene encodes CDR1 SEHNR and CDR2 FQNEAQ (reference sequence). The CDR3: CASSPRTSGSGRGYNEQFF. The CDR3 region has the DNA TGTGCCAGCAGCCCAAGGACATCGGGAAGCGGGCGGGGGTACAATGAGCAGTTCTTC.

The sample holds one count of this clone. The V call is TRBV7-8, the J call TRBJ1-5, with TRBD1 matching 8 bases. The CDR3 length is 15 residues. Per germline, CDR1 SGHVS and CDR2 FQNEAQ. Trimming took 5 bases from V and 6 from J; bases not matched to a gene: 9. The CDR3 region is CASSTGQGLSQPQHF. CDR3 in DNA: TGTGCCAGCAGCACCGGACAGGGTCTCAGTCAGCCCCAGCATTTT.

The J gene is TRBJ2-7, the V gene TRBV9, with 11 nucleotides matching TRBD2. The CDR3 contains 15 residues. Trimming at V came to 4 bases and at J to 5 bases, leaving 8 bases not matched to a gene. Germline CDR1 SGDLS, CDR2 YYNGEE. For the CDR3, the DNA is TGTGCCAGCAGCCGTTTAGCGGGGGGGGCCAACGAGCAGTACTTC. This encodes CASSRLAGGANEQYF.

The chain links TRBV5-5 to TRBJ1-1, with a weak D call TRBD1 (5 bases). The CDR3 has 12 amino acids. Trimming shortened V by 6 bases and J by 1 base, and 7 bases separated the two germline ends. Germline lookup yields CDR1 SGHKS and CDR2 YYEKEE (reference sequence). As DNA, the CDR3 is TGTGCCAGCATCAGGGAGAACACTGAAGCTTTCTTT. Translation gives CASIRENTEAFF. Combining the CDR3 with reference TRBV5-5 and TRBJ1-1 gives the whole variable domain DAGVTQSPTHLIKTRGQQVTLRCSPISGHKSVSWYQQVLGQGPQFIFQYYEKEERGRGNFPDRFSARQFPNYSSELNVNALLLGDSALYLCASIRENTEAFFGQGTRLTVV.

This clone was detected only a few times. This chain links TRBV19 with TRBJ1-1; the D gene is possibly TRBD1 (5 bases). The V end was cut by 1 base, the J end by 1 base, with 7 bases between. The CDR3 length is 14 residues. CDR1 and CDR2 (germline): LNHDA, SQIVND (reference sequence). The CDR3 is CASSIGRANTEAFF. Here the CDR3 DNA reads TGTGCCAGTAGTATAGGCAGGGCGAACACTGAAGCTTTCTTT.